The T cell receptor beta chain described here comes from a study of human T cells and chemical hapten exposure. Overall study: DPC at 2% was the sensitizing agent, placed on roughly 2 cm by roughly 2 cm of upper inner arm skin. Reading of the patch tests, which applied 0.01% DPC to the upper back, occurred at 6 days.

In its sample, this clonotype was seen many times. What it binds is unknown. Broader study findings: Expanded TCR counts at PT1 were positively correlated with the patch test score.

TCRdb reprocessed the RACE reads with MiXCR, giving one entry per CDR3 protein. Of over 130,000 distinct CDR3 sequences listed, roughly 12% were seen once; the top ten hold around 1.4%. Time point denoted: patch test 2, 6 weeks after DPC sensitization. Treatment in this sample: therapeutic diphenylcyclopropenone sensitization with weekly scalp DPC. The germline CDR1 and CDR2 sequences are SGHRS and YFSETQ. The CDR3 contains 15 residues. V was trimmed by 0 bases and J by 3 bases, leaving 9 bases between them. The TCR was taken from a woman aged 50 to 60 with alopecia areata. Some clones in this sample may be carry-over from other donors' samples. J is TRBJ2-2 and V is TRBV5-1, with D possibly matching TRBD2 (6 bases). Specimen: whole blood, collected in connection with sensitization to the hapten diphenylcyclopropenone (DPC). In DNA form, the CDR3 reads TGCGCCAGCAGCTTGGACGGGGGAGACACCGGGGAGCTGTTTTTT. Translation gives CASSLDGGDTGELFF. Variable domain in full (rest from reference TRBV5-1 and TRBJ2-2): KAGVTQTPRYLIKTRGQQVTLSCSPISGHRSVSWYQQTPGQGLQFLFEYFSETQRNKGNFPGRFSGRQFSNSRSEMNVSTLELGDSALYLCASSLDGGDTGELFFGEGSRLTVL.